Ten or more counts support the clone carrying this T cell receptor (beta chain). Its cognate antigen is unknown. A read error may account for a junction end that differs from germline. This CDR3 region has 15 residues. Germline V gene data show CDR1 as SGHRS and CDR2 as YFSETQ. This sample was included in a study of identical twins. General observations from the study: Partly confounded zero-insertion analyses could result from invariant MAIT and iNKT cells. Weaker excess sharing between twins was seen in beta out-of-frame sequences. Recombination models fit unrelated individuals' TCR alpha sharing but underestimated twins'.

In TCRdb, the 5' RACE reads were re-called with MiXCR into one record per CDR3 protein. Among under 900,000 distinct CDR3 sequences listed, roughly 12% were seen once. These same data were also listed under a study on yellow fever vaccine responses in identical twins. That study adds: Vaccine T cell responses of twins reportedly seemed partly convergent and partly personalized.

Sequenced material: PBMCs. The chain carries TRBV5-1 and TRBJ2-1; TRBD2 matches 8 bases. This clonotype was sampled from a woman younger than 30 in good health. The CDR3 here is CASSLTSASYNEQFF. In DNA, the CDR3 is TGTGCCAGCAGCTTGACTAGCGCCTCCTACAATGAGCAGTTCTTC.